Given below is one TCR beta chain in context. Its antigen is unidentified. Generated by immunoSEQ multiplex PCR, the TCRdb table keeps only in-frame clones and is missing some. Of under 1,100,000 clones in the sample, 70% to 80% were seen once. Germline-derived CDR1 and CDR2 are SGHKS and YYEKEE (reference sequence). The CDR3 is 14 residues long. The ends were cut back, 0 bases at V and 7 bases at J, with 13 bases in the middle. This entry is derived from a study of shared clonotypes between healthy human individuals. Findings and limits, study-wide: Estimated clonotype richness was generally higher in naive than memory subsets.

The source material was memory CD4+ T cells sorted from blood. The subset is: CD45RA-negative fraction. V and J are TRBV5-5 and TRBJ2-5; D not certain. This sequence was found in a man in his late teens or twenties in good health. The CDR3 loop is CASSLEQIAGTQYF. The CDR3 coding sequence is TGTGCCAGCAGCTTGGAACAGATAGCAGGGACCCAGTACTTC.